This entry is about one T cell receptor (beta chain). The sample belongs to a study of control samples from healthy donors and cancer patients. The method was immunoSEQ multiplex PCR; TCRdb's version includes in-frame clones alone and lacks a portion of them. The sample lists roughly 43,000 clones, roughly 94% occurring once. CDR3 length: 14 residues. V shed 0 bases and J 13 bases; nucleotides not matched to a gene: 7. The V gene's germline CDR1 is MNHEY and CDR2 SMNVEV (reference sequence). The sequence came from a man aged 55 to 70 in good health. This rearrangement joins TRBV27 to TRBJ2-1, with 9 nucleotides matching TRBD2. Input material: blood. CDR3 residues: CASSLSTQGLAQFF. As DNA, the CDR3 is TGTGCCAGCAGTTTATCGACCCAGGGACTAGCACAGTTCTTC.